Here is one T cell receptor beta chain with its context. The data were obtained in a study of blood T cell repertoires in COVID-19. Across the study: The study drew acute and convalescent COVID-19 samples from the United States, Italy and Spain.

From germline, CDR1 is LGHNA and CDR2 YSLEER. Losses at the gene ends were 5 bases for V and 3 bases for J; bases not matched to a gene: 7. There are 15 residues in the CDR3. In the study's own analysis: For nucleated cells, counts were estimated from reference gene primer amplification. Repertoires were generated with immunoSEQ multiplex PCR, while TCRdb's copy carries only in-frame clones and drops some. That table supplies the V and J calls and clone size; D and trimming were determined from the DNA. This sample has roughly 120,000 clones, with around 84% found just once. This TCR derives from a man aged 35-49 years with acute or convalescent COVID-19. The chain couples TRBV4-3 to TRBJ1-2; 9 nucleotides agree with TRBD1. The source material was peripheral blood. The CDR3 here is CASSDDRGIDYGYTF. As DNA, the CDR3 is TGCGCCAGCAGCGACGACAGGGGGATAGACTATGGCTACACCTTC.